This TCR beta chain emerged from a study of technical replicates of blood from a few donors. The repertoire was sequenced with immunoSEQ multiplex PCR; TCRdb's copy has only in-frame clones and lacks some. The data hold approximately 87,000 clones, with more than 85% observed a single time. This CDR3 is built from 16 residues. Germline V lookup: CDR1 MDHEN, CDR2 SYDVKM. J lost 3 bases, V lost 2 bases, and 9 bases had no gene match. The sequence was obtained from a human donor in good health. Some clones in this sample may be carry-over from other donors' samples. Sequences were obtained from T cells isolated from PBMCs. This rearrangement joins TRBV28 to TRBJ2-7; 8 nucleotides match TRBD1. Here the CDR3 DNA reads TGTGCCAGCAGTTTACTAGACAGGGGCTATGGCTACGAGCAGTACTTC. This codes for CASSLLDRGYGYEQYF.